The rows below give T cell receptor beta chains drawn from one sample of a study of T cell clonotyping in hematopoietic cell transplantation. Sequencing was performed with immunoSEQ multiplex PCR; in TCRdb, only in-frame clones are kept and a portion is missing. The sample contains roughly 15,000 clones, 62% of which appear only once. Input material: PBMCs. The source is a human donor who either received an allogeneic hematopoietic cell transplant for a myeloid malignancy or was a related donor (not recorded which). Some clones in this sample may be carry-over from other donors' samples. CDR3s include the opening cysteine and the closing phenylalanine or tryptophan. A D gene is named only where the DNA matches it firmly. A row's size may be missing; if present it is once, few, many or a size class.

d_gene	v_gene	abundance	len	j_gene	CDR3nt	CDR3aa
TRBD2	TRBV30	-	15	TRBJ2-7	TGTGCCTGGAGTTCGCCGGGACTAGGCGTCTACGAGCAGTACTTC	CAWSSPGLGVYEQYF
-	TRBV7-8	-	17	TRBJ1-4	TGTGCCAGCAGCTTAGTAGGGTCACTCATGACTAATGAAAAACTGTTTTTT	CASSLVGSLMTNEKLFF
-	TRBV27	-	16	TRBJ2-3	TGTGCCAGCAGTTCCCGAGAAGGCAGGGTCACAGATACGCAGTATTTT	CASSSREGRVTDTQYF
-	TRBV7-2	-	13	TRBJ1-5	TGTGCCAGCAGCTTAGAGGCCGCTGGCCCCCAGCATTTT	CASSLEAAGPQHF
-	TRBV20-1	few	11	TRBJ2-3	TGCAGTGCTAGGTACCGGGATACGCAGTATTTT	CSARYRDTQYF
TRBD1	TRBV27	-	15	TRBJ1-5	TGTGCCAGCAGAGACGGACAGGGTGGATTTCAGCCCCAGCATTTT	CASRDGQGGFQPQHF
-	TRBV9	-	15	TRBJ2-5	TGTGCCAGCAGTCTCGAGGCAGAGGGGCAAGAGACCCAGTACTTC	CASSLEAEGQETQYF
TRBD1	TRBV23-1	-	12	TRBJ1-1	TGCGCCAGTCGGGACAGCTCCACTGAAGCTTTCTTT	CASRDSSTEAFF
TRBD2	TRBV9	-	16	TRBJ2-2	TGTGCCAGCAGCCCCAGACTAGCGGGGTACACCGGGGAGCTGTTTTTT	CASSPRLAGYTGELFF
TRBD2	TRBV2	-	13	TRBJ2-7	TGTGCCAGCAGACTAGCGGGAGGGGACGAGCAGTACTTC	CASRLAGGDEQYF
-	TRBV5-4	-	16	TRBJ2-7	TGTGCCAGCAGCTTGGAGGGCAGGAAGTCCACCTACGAGCAGTACTTC	CASSLEGRKSTYEQYF
-	TRBV9	-	14	TRBJ2-7	TGTGCCAGCAGCGTAGCCACCGGGGACTACGAGCAGTACTTC	CASSVATGDYEQYF
TRBD1	TRBV6-5	-	15	TRBJ2-1	TGTGCCAGCAGCCTCCGGGCAGGGGGAAAAAAAGAGCAGTTCTTC	CASSLRAGGKKEQFF
TRBD2	TRBV4-1	-	15	TRBJ2-7	TGCGCCAGCAGCCAAGTTACTAGCGGGGGCTACGAGCAGTACTTC	CASSQVTSGGYEQYF
-	TRBV19	few	15	TRBJ2-7	TGTGCCAGTACTCCCAAATTCGGAGGGGGGTACGAGCAGTACTTC	CASTPKFGGGYEQYF
TRBD2	TRBV4-3	-	17	TRBJ2-3	TGCGCCAGCAGCCAGGCACGGGGAGCGGGGTTCTCAGATACGCAGTATTTT	CASSQARGAGFSDTQYF
-	TRBV29-1	-	14	TRBJ2-1	TGCAGCGTTGGTGCTTTGGGGACATACAATGAGCAGTTCTTC	CSVGALGTYNEQFF
TRBD1	TRBV27	-	14	TRBJ1-6	TGTGCCAGCAGTTCTCGGACAGGGAATTCGCCCCTCCACTTT	CASSSRTGNSPLHF
TRBD1	TRBV9	few	14	TRBJ1-2	TGTGCCAGCAGCGCTGGACAGGCGGCCTATGGCTACACCTTC	CASSAGQAAYGYTF
-	TRBV30	-	12	TRBJ1-1	TGTGCCTGGAGTCCAAGGAACACTGAAGCTTTCTTT	CAWSPRNTEAFF
-	TRBV28	-	17	TRBJ1-1	TGTGCCAGCAGTCAGGGACCGTACCAGGTCGGCGACACTGAAGCTTTCTTT	CASSQGPYQVGDTEAFF
-	TRBV10-3	-	13	TRBJ1-3	TGTGCCATCAAGGGAAGCTCTGGAAACACCATATATTTT	CAIKGSSGNTIYF
-	TRBV14	-	16	TRBJ1-2	TGTGCCAGCAGCCCGGGCGGGGGACGGCCTAACTATGGCTACACCTTC	CASSPGGGRPNYGYTF
-	TRBV5-6	-	15	TRBJ1-5	TGTGCCAGCAGATTCTGGGGGGCTGTGAATCAGCCCCAGCATTTT	CASRFWGAVNQPQHF
-	TRBV19	-	14	TRBJ2-7	TGTGCCAGTAGTCGAGCCCAGTGGGGATACGAGCAGTACTTC	CASSRAQWGYEQYF
TRBD1	TRBV30	-	14	TRBJ1-2	TGTGCCTGGCTCCTTACACAGGGGGCGGGTGGCTACACCTTC	CAWLLTQGAGGYTF
-	TRBV6-5	-	15	TRBJ2-7	TGTACCAGCAGTTACTCGAGTGCCGGAGGCTACGAGCAGTACTTC	CTSSYSSAGGYEQYF
TRBD1	TRBV30	-	14	TRBJ2-2	TGTGCCTGGAGTTTCAACAGGGGGCAGGGGGAGCTGTTTTTT	CAWSFNRGQGELFF
-	TRBV6-5	-	14	TRBJ1-5	TGTGCCAGCAGTGGCCCAGGGAGCAATCAGCCCCAGCATTTT	CASSGPGSNQPQHF
-	TRBV28	-	15	TRBJ1-1	TGTGCCAGCAGCCCTCTGGGTGGAGGGAGGACTGAAGCTTTCTTT	CASSPLGGGRTEAFF
TRBD1	TRBV27	-	16	TRBJ2-1	TGTGCCAGCAGTCGGGACAGGCAATCGGGCAGTAGTGAGCAGTTCTTC	CASSRDRQSGSSEQFF
TRBD2	TRBV9	-	19	TRBJ2-1	TGTGCCAGCAGCATAAGCGGGGGGGCAGGCCTTGGCGCCTACAATGAGCAGTTCTTC	CASSISGGAGLGAYNEQFF
TRBD1	TRBV19	-	13	TRBJ1-4	TGTGCCAGTATGGACAGGGGGGCTGAAAAACTGTTTTTT	CASMDRGAEKLFF
TRBD1	TRBV10-3	-	13	TRBJ2-7	TGTGCCATCACGGACAGGAGCTCCTACGAGCAGTACTTC	CAITDRSSYEQYF
TRBD1	TRBV29-1	-	13	TRBJ1-1	TGCAGCGCCCAGGGGGGCAGAGACACTGAAGCTTTCTTT	CSAQGGRDTEAFF
-	TRBV30	-	14	TRBJ2-7	TGTGCCTGGAGTGAGGGAATCGTTTCCTACGAGCAGTACTTC	CAWSEGIVSYEQYF
-	TRBV27	-	14	TRBJ1-4	TGTGCCAGCAGTTCGGGGTGGACTAATGAAAAACTGTTTTTT	CASSSGWTNEKLFF
-	TRBV7-2	-	12	TRBJ1-2	TGTGCCAGCAGCTTAACAGGGAGCGGCTACACCTTC	CASSLTGSGYTF
TRBD2	TRBV2	few	16	TRBJ2-3	TGTGCCAGTGGGGGGACTAGCGGGCCCCAAAGGTATACGCAGTATTTT	CASGGTSGPQRYTQYF
-	TRBV4-3	once	13	TRBJ1-1	TGCGCCAGCAGCCAATTTGGGAGGACTGAAGCTTTCTTT	CASSQFGRTEAFF
-	TRBV4-1	-	14	TRBJ2-7	TGCGCCAGCAGCGCCACGGACAGCTCCTACGAGCAGTACTTC	CASSATDSSYEQYF
-	TRBV19	-	14	TRBJ1-1	TGTGCCAGTAGTATCCAACAGTTGAACACTGAAGCTTTCTTT	CASSIQQLNTEAFF
-	TRBV27	few	13	TRBJ1-2	TGTGCCAGCAGTTTCGGGGCAGCCTATGGCTACGCCTTC	CASSFGAAYGYAF
-	TRBV19	-	15	TRBJ2-1	TGTGCCAGTAGTATAGACTGGATCTCCTACAATGAGCAGTTCTTC	CASSIDWISYNEQFF
-	TRBV27	-	15	TRBJ2-7	TGTGCCAGCAGTTTATACCCGAATTCGAACTACGAGCAGTACTTC	CASSLYPNSNYEQYF
TRBD1	TRBV19	-	15	TRBJ1-5	TGTGCCAGTAGCACGGGACAGGGCGGTGGTCAGCCCCAGCATTTT	CASSTGQGGGQPQHF
-	TRBV30	-	15	TRBJ1-1	TGTGCCTGGGGCACCGGGACGCTACTTGCCACTGAGGCTTTCTTT	CAWGTGTLLATEAFF
-	TRBV7-2	-	16	TRBJ1-1	TGTGCCAGCAGCCCTCGAAGGGGGGGGACGAAGAATGAAGCTTTCTTT	CASSPRRGGTKNEAFF
-	TRBV7-6	few	14	TRBJ2-3	TGTGCCAGCAGCCGTCGGGACCGCACAGATACGCAGTATTTT	CASSRRDRTDTQYF
-	TRBV7-9	-	14	TRBJ2-1	TGTGCCAGCAGCTTAGGGGGCGACGGGGATGAGCAGTTCTTC	CASSLGGDGDEQFF
-	TRBV25-1	-	14	TRBJ1-2	TGTGCCAGCAGTGCTACAGGGTCTCGTGTTGGCTACACCTTC	CASSATGSRVGYTF
TRBD2	TRBV30	once	14	TRBJ2-3	TGTGCCTGGTCAGCGGGGGGTTCCACAGATACGCAGTATTTT	CAWSAGGSTDTQYF
TRBD1	TRBV30	-	15	TRBJ1-5	TGTGCCTGGAGCGCCGGGACAGCCTACAATCAGCCCCAGCATTTT	CAWSAGTAYNQPQHF